Listed here are 3 T cell receptor beta chains from one sample, sequenced in a study of T-cell reconstitution after alpha-beta-depleted transplantation in children. Preparation of the TCRbeta library used unique molecular identifiers. Each CDR3 protein is one row after TCRdb ran MiXCR on the PCR reads. Among around 600,000 distinct CDR3 sequences listed, under 25% were seen once. The sequencing here drew on PBMCs, mostly from graft donor cells, taken 360 days after TCRalphabeta/CD19-depleted stem cell transplant. These receptors originate from a boy under three years old who had a stem cell transplant for acute myeloid leukemia, so the T cells may come from the graft donor.

The chain joins TRBV20-1 to TRBJ2-4; D is undetermined. Germline CDR1 and CDR2: DFQATT and SNEGSKA (reference sequence). The CDR3 is 15 residues long. Trimming removed 1 base at V and 0 bases at J, with 10 bases between. CDR3 region: CSARADLLAKNIQYF. The CDR3 region has the DNA TGCAGTGCTAGAGCGGACCTTCTAGCCAAAAACATTCAGTACTTC.

Comment on this clonotype: An end of the junction does not agree with germline; a read error may underlie this. This chain uses TRBV12-3 or TRBV12-4 with TRBJ2-2, with D maybe TRBD1 (6 bases). The CDR3 is 18 amino acids. The CDR3, as DNA: TGTGCCCGCAGCTACCACCTCGGAACAGGGCCGAACACCGGGGAGCTGTTTTTT. Protein product: CARSYHLGTGPNTGELFF.

This clonotype was observed at least ten times. The chain has TRBV12-3 or TRBV12-4 and TRBJ2-1; weak D call: TRBD1 (5 bases). Trimming took off 4 bases at V and 0 bases at J, with 16 bases between the two ends. The CDR3 is 17 residues long. CDR3 residues: CASSSRRVLGSYNEQFF. The CDR3 nucleotides read TGTGCCAGCAGTTCGCGCAGGGTATTGGGCTCCTACAATGAGCAGTTCTTC.